This TCR beta chain was sequenced for a study of tumor and adjacent non-tumor tissue in lung cancer (dated by TCRdb to the late 2010s). About the study as a whole: Of the cohort, 11 to 12 patients had adenocarcinoma, 2 had squamous cell carcinoma and 1 had small cell lung cancer. The 15 or so patients were aged roughly 30 to 85 years, included 10 men and 5 women, and had TNM stage I to III disease. For each patient, one tumor sample and one normal lung sample were taken, giving under 35 paired specimens that underwent TCRbeta CDR3 sequencing. The study compared bulk TCRbeta repertoires from lung tumor tissue and matched distant non-tumor lung tissue of roughly 15 lung cancer patients. In total, sequencing yielded 125,075,908 productive TCRbeta reads, which works out to an average of approximately 4 million reads per sample. Broad study findings and their caveats: Significantly higher TCR diversity was found in younger patients, and higher tumor TCR diversity was associated with shorter overall and disease-free survival. Tumor tissue showed significantly greater TCR diversity (inverse Simpson) than normal lung tissue (about 410 vs 180, P = 0.0075, Mann-Whitney U test). The top 100 clones accounted for a significantly larger cumulative portion of the repertoire in normal lung than in tumor tissue. With only approximately 16 patients in the cohort, the authors noted that larger samples and more detailed clinical data are needed. Neither the sequencing platform nor unique molecular identifiers are mentioned in the methods. Peripheral blood was not sequenced, so blood TCRbeta repertoires were not examined in the lung cancer patients of the study.

RNA was isolated from bulk unsorted tissue, and RNA quality was assessed with a NanoDrop ND-1000 and an Agilent 2100. Donors were newly diagnosed lung cancer patients admitted for thoracic surgery in China between August and November 2014, without prior chemotherapy. Patients with previous radiotherapy or chemotherapy, or with another concurrent cancer, were excluded from the study. Surgical tissue pieces of roughly 1-2.2 cm3 were preserved in RNAlater solution and stored at -80 °C until use. The CDR3 has 15 amino acids, counting the end cysteine and phenylalanine. Only the CDR3 portion is preserved as DNA: 45 bases, with reading frame beginning at the first base. The germline V gene supplies CDR1 MNHEY and CDR2 SVGEGT. The protocol used for the library was multiplex PCR. The run used an Illumina HiSeq 2500. TCRbeta libraries were constructed through three rounds of nested PCR with primers (Table S4) according to protocols adapted from ARM-PCR. Before sequencing, PCR products of 200-500 bp were excised from the gel and purified with the QIAquick gel extraction kit. The study's own analysis went as follows. Reads were cleaned with Trimmomatic, merged with FLASH into complete CDR3 sequences, and assigned to V(D)J germline segments with MiTCR. VDJtools was used to compute clonal diversity as the inverse Simpson's index. In-frame sequences lacking a premature stop codon were counted as productive reads. TCRdb handled the public reads itself, with Q25 trimming in fastp and clone calling in MiXCR, and kept productive beta chains. Rows are unified per CDR3 protein, each entry keeping the most common DNA and genes. The V and J calls shown here were made by TCRdb, not taken from the authors' results. Present in this sample are more than 90,000 distinct CDR3 sequences, about 66% of which were seen just once. The ten top clones hold around 16% of the sample.

A note on this clonotype: Which antigen it targets is not known. One end of the junction varies from germline; a read error may be responsible.

Sequencing used lung tumor tissue. This receptor was obtained from a man in his sixties with non-small cell lung cancer. The rearranged segments are TRBV6-2 or TRBV6-3 and TRBJ1-2, with 10 bases in between that match TRBD1. The CDR3 protein is CAISSGQGISYGFTF. The nucleotide sequence is TGTGCCATCAGTTCGGGACAGGGGATTTCATATGGCTTCACCTTC.